The 20 T cell receptor beta chains below all came from one sample that was sequenced in a study of blood T cells in healthy people across ages. PCR was performed a second time for about 6 to 12 cycles using a sample-barcoded 5' primer and a J-beta primer mix. TCRdb used MiXCR to reprocess the 5' RACE reads, holding one entry per CDR3 protein. The sample consists of 910,000 or so distinct CDR3 sequences, 51% of them appearing once. What was sequenced was blood. The source is a woman in her sixties or seventies in good health.

This chain connects TRBV7-9 to TRBJ2-3; no clear D. The CDR3 runs 11 residues. V lost 2 bases and J 8 bases, leaving 5 bases between the germline ends. Germline CDR1 is SEHNR and CDR2 is FQNEAQ (reference sequence). The CDR3 DNA follows: TGTGCCAGCAGCTTATTGGCTACGCAGTATTTT. It is translated as CASSLLATQYF.

This clonotype was seen a few times. The CDR3 DNA reads as TGCAGTGCTTCTTATAGCTCCTACAATGAGCAGTTCTTC. It translates to CSASYSSYNEQFF. The chain has TRBV20-1 and TRBJ2-1; no firm D call. V shed 5 bases and J shed 0 bases, with 8 bases lying between them. CDR3 length: 13 residues. Germline V gene sequence: CDR1 DFQATT, CDR2 SNEGSKA (reference sequence).

In its sample, this clonotype was seen a few times. V and J are TRBV7-8 and TRBJ1-6; TRBD1 might be the D (6 bases). This CDR3 region has 16 residues. Germline values: CDR1 SGHVS, CDR2 FQNEAQ. Trimming took 4 bases from V and 8 from J, leaving 18 bases between them. The CDR3 loop is CASSSDSSTPDSPLHF. Written as DNA, the CDR3 is TGTGCCAGCAGCTCGGACAGTTCGACTCCCGATTCACCCCTCCACTTT.

DNA for the CDR3: TGTGCCAGCAGCGTAGCGGCAGGTCGAGAGACCCAGTACTTC. This translates into CASSVAAGRETQYF. The chain recombines TRBV9 with TRBJ2-5; no clear D gene. CDR3 length: 14 residues. The V gene's germline CDR1 is SGDLS and CDR2 YYNGEE. Trimming removed 0 bases at V and 4 bases at J, with 10 bases between.

The chain is built from TRBV20-1 and TRBJ2-1; no clear D. Deletions cut 4 bases from V and 12 bases from J, with 13 bases between. Germline CDR1 reads DFQATT; CDR2 reads SNEGSKA (reference sequence). This CDR3 has 11 amino acids. The CDR3 sequence is CSAIERPGQFF. CDR3 nucleotides: TGCAGTGCTATTGAGAGGCCGGGGCAGTTCTTC.

The J gene is TRBJ2-7, the V gene TRBV29-1; D might be TRBD1 (6 bases). In germline, CDR1 is SQVTM, CDR2 ANQGSEA. The CDR3 is made up of 12 amino acids. Deletions cut 4 bases from V and 3 bases from J, with 10 bases between. CDR3 loop: CSVVSTGYEQYF. The DNA for the CDR3 is TGCAGCGTTGTATCGACAGGCTACGAGCAGTACTTC.

The V call is TRBV5-1, the J call TRBJ2-1; 9 bases are shared with TRBD2. This CDR3 is 16 amino acids long. J was trimmed by 9 bases and V by 1 base; bases with no gene match: 11. CDR1 is SGHRS, CDR2 YFSETQ, per germline. The CDR3 protein is CASSLNAGGKPSEQFF. The CDR3 DNA reads TGCGCCAGCAGCTTGAACGCGGGAGGGAAGCCAAGTGAGCAGTTCTTC.

The CDR3 DNA sequence: TGTGCCAGCAGCAAGGCCAGGACAGACAATACTAGCGGGCGACACCCGGCGGCCAACGTCCTGACTTTC. Translation: CASSKARTDNTSGRHPAANVLTF. The V and J genes are TRBV21-1 and TRBJ2-6; TRBD2, the D gene given by the table, was not confirmed from the DNA. TRBV21-1 is given as a pseudogene. This CDR3 comprises 23 residues.

The genes are TRBV29-1 and TRBJ2-3; 8 bases align to TRBD2. The V gene's germline CDR1 is SQVTM and CDR2 ANQGSEA. CDR3 size: 13 residues. V lost 5 bases, J lost 5 bases, and 6 bases stayed unmatched. The CDR3 DNA follows: TGCAGCGTTCCTTCCGGGACTAGAGATACGCAGTATTTT. Its translation: CSVPSGTRDTQYF.

This chain joins TRBV30 and TRBJ2-5; D ambiguous. The CDR3 length is 12 residues. Germline CDR1 and CDR2: GTSNPN and SVGIG (reference sequence). Trimming removed 4 bases at V and 4 bases at J, with 10 bases between. Here the CDR3 reads CAWIKVGETQYF. The DNA of the CDR3 is TGTGCCTGGATTAAGGTGGGAGAGACCCAGTACTTC.

The rearrangement joins TRBV20-1 to TRBJ2-4; D is undetermined. Germline V gives CDR1 DFQATT, CDR2 SNEGSKA (reference sequence). This CDR3 spans 15 amino acids. V lost 0 bases to trimming and J lost 2 bases, with 11 bases between them. The chain's CDR3 is CSARDVVASKNIQYF. The CDR3 DNA is TGCAGTGCTAGAGATGTGGTCGCGTCCAAAAACATTCAGTACTTC.

The CDR3 DNA reads TGTGCCAGCAGTGGCCTGTGGGGTATGCGGGAGAGACTTTACGAGCAGTACTTC. Protein: CASSGLWGMRERLYEQYF. The chain has TRBV6-1 and TRBJ2-7; 7 nucleotides line up with TRBD2. Germline V gives CDR1 MNHNS, CDR2 SASEGT. The CDR3 runs 18 residues. J was trimmed by 4 bases and V by 4 bases; bases with no gene match: 19.

This clonotype was counted at least ten times. The CDR3 spells CASSRRSGEQFF. The DNA for the CDR3 is TGTGCCAGCAGCCGGAGGAGCGGTGAGCAGTTCTTC. The chain combines TRBV14 with TRBJ2-1, with D perhaps TRBD2 (5 bases). The CDR3 is made up of 12 amino acids. The V and J ends lost 4 bases and 9 bases respectively, with 10 bases between them. CDR1 and CDR2 from the germline V gene are SGHDN and FVKESK.

This clonotype was observed a single time. The rearrangement joins TRBV28 to TRBJ2-7; 7 nucleotides line up with TRBD1. CDR1 and CDR2 from the germline V gene are MDHEN and SYDVKM. The trim removed 7 bases at V and 2 bases at J, leaving 8 bases unmatched. This CDR3 is 14 amino acids long. CDR3 sequence reads: CASISGDRTYEQYF. The CDR3 DNA is TGTGCCAGCATTTCTGGGGACAGAACCTACGAGCAGTACTTC.

V gene TRBV12-3 or TRBV12-4 combines with J gene TRBJ2-7, with a possible D match to TRBD2 (5 bases). The J call may be incorrect, as the DNA end agrees better with TRBJ2-5. The CDR3 spans 13 residues. The CDR3 sequence is CASREAAQETQYF. CDR3 DNA: TGTGCCAGCAGGGAGGCGGCCCAAGAGACCCAGTACTTC.

In its sample, this clonotype was seen a few times. The chain couples TRBV20-1 to TRBJ1-4, with a weak D call TRBD1 (5 bases). CDR1 and CDR2 (germline): DFQATT, SNEGSKA (reference sequence). With 7 bases removed from V and 5 bases from J, the gap between germline ends came to 5 bases. CDR3 size: 10 residues. The CDR3 sequence: CSGGNEKLFF. As DNA, the CDR3 is TGCAGTGGGGGGAATGAAAAACTGTTTTTT.

The CDR3 sequence: CASSPLLAGAYNEQFF. CDR3 in DNA: TGTGCCAGCAGTCCTCTACTAGCGGGAGCTTACAATGAGCAGTTCTTC. The chain joins TRBV12-3 or TRBV12-4 to TRBJ2-1; the match to TRBD2 covers 11 bases. CDR3 length: 16 residues. With V trimmed by 5 bases and J by 4 bases, 7 bases remained unmatched.

DNA for the CDR3: TGTGCCAGCAGCCAAGTCGGGACTAGCGAAGGTAACATTCAGTACTTC. This sequence encodes CASSQVGTSEGNIQYF. The J gene is TRBJ2-4, the V gene TRBV4-2; 10 bases agree with TRBD2. Germline V gene data show CDR1 as LGHNA and CDR2 as YNFKEQ. Trimming cost V 1 base and J 7 bases; bases outside gene matches: 7. This CDR3 has 16 residues.

The V and J genes are TRBV4-1 and TRBJ1-2, with 8 bases that match TRBD1. The CDR3 extends over 15 amino acids. Germline values: CDR1 MGHRA, CDR2 YSYEKL. V trimming: 0 bases; J trimming: 1 base; junction bases outside the gene matches: 1. The CDR3 DNA sequence: TGCGCCAGCAGCCAAGAGGGACAGGATAACTATGGCTACACCTTC. Translated: CASSQEGQDNYGYTF.

In its sample, this clonotype was seen a few times. The chain couples TRBV7-9 to TRBJ2-7; no firm D call. V was clipped by 2 bases and J by 0 bases, with 5 bases between them. CDR3 length: 13 amino acids. In germline, CDR1 is SEHNR, CDR2 FQNEAQ (reference sequence). The CDR3 sequence: CASSLQNSYEQYF. In DNA form, the CDR3 reads TGTGCCAGCAGCTTACAAAACTCCTACGAGCAGTACTTC.